The next 10 T cell receptor beta chains were all read from a single sample in a study of beta chain features in type 1 diabetes. The study reverse transcribed the entire isolated RNA, so it sequenced expressed TCRB transcripts. Profiled with immunoSEQ multiplex PCR; TCRdb holds only in-frame clones, not every one. The sample holds some 150,000 clones, 11% seen once. Sequencing used central memory CD4+ T cells from blood. These receptor sequences come from a man between 18 and 29 years old in good health.

This clone came up a few times. V is TRBV5-4 and J is TRBJ1-4; D is possibly TRBD1 (6 bases). Trimming removed 4 bases at V and 6 bases at J, with 16 bases between. Per the germline V gene, CDR1 is SGHNT and CDR2 is YYREEE (reference sequence). The CDR3 length is 15 residues. CDR3 sequence reads: CASSPAPRGDEKLFF. CDR3 nucleotides: TGTGCCAGCAGCCCGGCACCCAGGGGAGATGAAAAACTGTTTTTT. Filled out from reference TRBV5-4 and TRBJ1-4, the complete variable domain reads ETGVTQSPTHLIKTRGQQVTLRCSSQSGHNTVSWYQQALGQGPQFIFQYYREEENGRGNFPPRFSGLQFPNYSSELNVNALELDDSALYLCASSPAPRGDEKLFFGSGTQLSVL.

This clone has a handful of counts. The chain links TRBV2 to TRBJ2-7; TRBD2 is a possible D gene (5 bases). Looked up from germline, CDR1 is SNHLY and CDR2 is FYNNEI. Trimming left V 0 bases short and J 9 bases short, with 12 bases between. This CDR3 spans 13 amino acids. As DNA, the CDR3 is TGTGCCAGCAGTGAAGCGCAGAGGGCTTCGCAGTACTTC. This gives the protein CASSEAQRASQYF.

This clone has only a few counts. The chain is built from TRBV29-1 and TRBJ1-1; D is unclear. This CDR3 has 14 residues. V shed 4 bases and J shed 0 bases, with 12 bases lying between them. Germline V gene lookup returns CDR1 SQVTM and CDR2 ANQGSEA. The CDR3 DNA reads as TGCAGCGTTGGCATCGGTACCGTGAACACTGAAGCTTTCTTT. Protein sequence: CSVGIGTVNTEAFF.

The chain joins TRBV7-9 to TRBJ2-3, with no clear D. Germline lookup yields CDR1 SEHNR and CDR2 FQNEAQ (reference sequence). Trimming pared 8 bases from V and 0 bases from J, leaving 3 bases between. The CDR3 is 11 residues long. CDR3 coding DNA: TGTGCCAGCGGTAGCACAGATACGCAGTATTTT. Encoded protein: CASGSTDTQYF.

This clone was seen only a few times. V and J are TRBV28 and TRBJ2-4; 7 bases fit TRBD2. Trimming cost V 5 bases and J 1 base; bases outside gene matches: 2. The CDR3 covers 14 residues. Germline V lookup: CDR1 MDHEN, CDR2 SYDVKM. CDR3 bases: TGTGCCAGCAGTGAGGGAGGGGCCAAAAACATTCAGTACTTC. Translation gives CASSEGGAKNIQYF.

Only a few counts were recorded for this clone. V gene TRBV5-1 combines with J gene TRBJ2-7; a possible D gene is TRBD2 (6 bases). V shed 5 bases and J shed 0 bases, with 15 bases lying between them. Germline CDR1 is SGHRS and CDR2 is YFSETQ. The CDR3 is 15 amino acids. The CDR3 nucleotides are TGCGCCAGCAGACCCGATCTAGCGAACTCCTACGAGCAGTACTTC. Translating it yields CASRPDLANSYEQYF. The full variable domain, rest sourced from reference TRBV5-1 and TRBJ2-7, is KAGVTQTPRYLIKTRGQQVTLSCSPISGHRSVSWYQQTPGQGLQFLFEYFSETQRNKGNFPGRFSGRQFSNSRSEMNVSTLELGDSALYLCASRPDLANSYEQYFGPGTRLTVT.

The CDR3 DNA follows: TGCGCCAGCAGCTTGACAGGCGACTACACAGATACGCAGTATTTT. Protein sequence: CASSLTGDYTDTQYF. The chain joins TRBV5-1 to TRBJ2-3; the D gene could be TRBD1 or TRBD2 (5 bases each). Germline CDR1 is SGHRS and CDR2 is YFSETQ. This CDR3 has 15 amino acids. V was clipped by 1 base and J by 2 bases, with 11 bases between them.

In its sample, this clone was seen a few times. The chain combines TRBV6-6 with TRBJ1-2; D unclear. Trimming cost V 4 bases and J 9 bases, with 12 bases left between them. This CDR3 is built from 12 residues. CDR1 and CDR2 from the germline V gene are MNHNY and SVGAGI (reference sequence). The CDR3 DNA is TGTGCCAGCAGTTTCTCCACAAAAAGCTACACCTTC. Residues: CASSFSTKSYTF.

This rearrangement joins TRBV28 to TRBJ2-5; D remains unclear. The germline gives CDR1 MDHEN, CDR2 SYDVKM. The V gene lost 3 bases and the J gene lost 4 bases, with 9 bases spanning the gap. The CDR3 length is 13 residues. The CDR3 DNA is TGTGCCAGCAGTTTTAAGCCAGTAGAGACCCAGTACTTC. This translates into CASSFKPVETQYF.

This clone was counted between two and nine times. This chain links TRBV2 with TRBJ1-1; D possibly corresponds to TRBD1 (6 bases). This CDR3 is 14 amino acids long. Germline V CDR1 and CDR2: SNHLY, FYNNEI. V gave up 3 bases and J gave up 3 bases, with 11 bases separating them. For the CDR3, the DNA is TGTGCCAGCAGTGAGGACAGCCTGTACACTGAAGCTTTCTTT. Amino acids: CASSEDSLYTEAFF.